The source of this T cell receptor (beta chain) is a study of T-cell reconstitution after alpha-beta-depleted transplantation in children. Regarding the study as a whole: One year after transplant, T-cell counts and diversity came mostly from newly produced T cells. Day-60 TCRbeta diversity that was high in some patients was derived from surviving recipient T cells and thymic progenitors. Alpha-beta T cells present about two months after transplant were reported to originate from several hundred expanded graft clones.

This clonotype appeared a few times. Its antigen is currently unknown. As it was prepared, the TCRbeta library received unique molecular identifiers. Each CDR3 protein gets one entry after TCRdb re-called the PCR reads with MiXCR. The table includes 700,000 to 950,000 distinct CDR3 sequences, roughly 16% detected once. The TCR originated in a male patient aged 5 to 17 who had a stem cell transplant for acute lymphoblastic leukemia, so the T cells may come from the graft donor. The sample here was PBMCs, mostly from graft donor cells, taken 360 days after TCRalphabeta/CD19-depleted stem cell transplant.

The CDR3 sequence is CASSLARGTNPGEQYF. The CDR3 bases are TGCGCCAGCAGCTTGGCGAGGGGGACTAACCCTGGGGAGCAGTACTTC. The chain uses TRBV5-1 and TRBJ2-7, with a possible D match to TRBD2 (7 bases). Deletions cut 0 bases from V and 7 bases from J, with 20 bases between. CDR3 length: 16 amino acids. The germline gives CDR1 SGHRS, CDR2 YFSETQ. Together with reference TRBV5-1 and TRBJ2-7, the CDR3 gives the full variable domain: KAGVTQTPRYLIKTRGQQVTLSCSPISGHRSVSWYQQTPGQGLQFLFEYFSETQRNKGNFPGRFSGRQFSNSRSEMNVSTLELGDSALYLCASSLARGTNPGEQYFGPGTRLTVT.